This is a list of T cell receptor beta chains from one sample in a study of blood T cell repertoires in COVID-19. The repertoire was sequenced with immunoSEQ multiplex PCR; TCRdb's copy has only in-frame clones and lacks some. The sample lists some 73,000 clones, 73% seen once, with approximately 20% in the top ten. Material: peripheral blood. Receptors were obtained from a man in his 60s with acute or convalescent COVID-19. Both conserved end residues are part of each CDR3. The D gene is left open where the match is weak. The listing skips clone size in some rows; elsewhere it reads once, few, many or a size class.

NA	TRBV6-2/TRBV6-3	TRBD1	TRBJ2-2	CASSYGTENTGELFF	TGTGCCAGCAGTTACGGGACAGAGAACACCGGGGAGCTGTTTTTT
NA	TRBV24-1	NA	TRBJ1-2	CATSGRSIESHYGYTF	TGTGCCACCAGTGGTCGGAGTATCGAATCGCACTATGGCTACACCTTC
NA	TRBV19	NA	TRBJ1-5	CASSISEGPQPQHF	TGTGCCAGTAGTATATCGGAGGGGCCTCAGCCCCAGCATTTT
NA	TRBV30	TRBD1	TRBJ1-6	CAHRDRGNSPLHF	TGTGCCCACCGGGACAGGGGTAATTCACCCCTCCACTTT
NA	TRBV5-6	TRBD1	TRBJ2-7	CASSLRGQGTYEQYF	TGTGCCAGCAGCTTGAGGGGACAGGGAACCTACGAGCAGTACTTC
NA	TRBV9	NA	TRBJ1-1	CASSPQTGGTEAFF	TGTGCCAGCAGCCCGCAGACAGGTGGCACTGAAGCTTTCTTT
NA	TRBV4-1	TRBD2	TRBJ2-7	CASSAAAGGPYEQYF	TGCGCCAGCAGCGCCGCGGCGGGAGGGCCCTACGAGCAGTACTTC
NA	TRBV4-2	NA	TRBJ1-5	CASSQDGHPNQPQHF	TGTGCCAGCAGCCAAGATGGGCACCCCAATCAGCCCCAGCATTTT
NA	TRBV21-1	NA	TRBJ1-5	CASSKGGEDQPQHF	TGTGCCAGCAGCAAAGGGGGGGAGGATCAGCCCCAGCATTTT
NA	TRBV11-3	TRBD2	TRBJ2-5	CASSPRTSGGIETQYF	TGTGCCAGCAGCCCGCGGACTAGCGGGGGGATAGAGACCCAGTACTTC
NA	TRBV24-1	TRBD1	TRBJ2-6	CATRGFQGDRGLDVLTF	TGTGCCACCAGGGGATTTCAGGGGGACAGGGGGCTCGACGTCCTGACTTTC
NA	TRBV5-1	TRBD1	TRBJ2-5	CASATGGSEETQYF	TGCGCCAGCGCAACAGGGGGGTCGGAAGAGACCCAGTACTTC
NA	TRBV19	NA	TRBJ1-1	CASSLQANTEAFF	TGTGCCAGTAGTCTCCAAGCGAACACTGAAGCTTTCTTT
many	TRBV9	TRBD1	TRBJ2-1	CASSQTGVIINEQFF	TGTGCCAGCAGCCAGACAGGGGTAATAATCAATGAGCAGTTCTTC
NA	TRBV7-2	TRBD1	TRBJ2-1	CASSSTGARSSYNEQFF	TGTGCCAGCAGCTCAACAGGGGCGAGGAGCTCCTACAATGAGCAGTTCTTC
NA	TRBV4-1	NA	TRBJ2-7	CASSQTAQRTYEQYF	TGCGCCAGCAGCCAAACAGCCCAACGTACCTACGAGCAGTACTTC
NA	TRBV9	NA	TRBJ2-5	CASSGGWTQYF	TGTGCCAGCAGCGGCGGGTGGACCCAGTACTTC
NA	TRBV18	TRBD1	TRBJ1-5	CASSPDSGTESNQPQHF	TGTGCCAGCTCACCTGACTCCGGGACAGAAAGCAATCAGCCCCAGCATTTT
NA	TRBV28	NA	TRBJ1-6	CASRLSIGSNSPLHF	TGTGCCAGCAGGCTTTCCATTGGGAGCAATTCACCCCTCCACTTT
NA	TRBV6-5	TRBD2	TRBJ2-1	CASSQLAGGGNEQFF	TGTGCCAGCAGCCAACTAGCGGGAGGTGGGAATGAGCAGTTCTTC
NA	TRBV24-1	TRBD1	TRBJ2-2	CATSRTGDTGELFF	TGTGCCACCAGTAGGACAGGGGACACCGGGGAGCTGTTTTTT
NA	TRBV5-4	NA	TRBJ2-3	CASTLEHSDTQYF	TGTGCCAGTACTCTAGAGCACTCAGATACGCAGTATTTT
NA	TRBV4-1	NA	TRBJ1-1	CASSQEEGGTEAFF	TGCGCCAGCAGCCAAGAGGAAGGCGGGACTGAAGCTTTCTTT
NA	TRBV4-2	NA	TRBJ2-1	CASSQGGGDRYNEQFF	TGTGCCAGCAGCCAAGGGGGCGGGGATAGGTACAATGAGCAGTTCTTC
NA	TRBV6-1	NA	TRBJ1-5	CASSDSGPQHF	TGTGCCAGCAGTGATAGCGGGCCCCAGCATTTT
NA	TRBV13	TRBD1	TRBJ1-1	CASLHRGMNTEAFF	TGTGCCAGCTTACACAGGGGAATGAACACTGAAGCTTTCTTT
many	TRBV7-6	TRBD2	TRBJ2-2	CASSFGLAGSANTGELFF	TGTGCCAGCAGCTTTGGGCTAGCGGGGAGCGCGAACACCGGGGAGCTGTTTTTT
few	TRBV18	TRBD2	TRBJ2-2	CASSPNVGSGDTGELFF	TGTGCCAGCTCACCAAATGTTGGTAGCGGGGACACCGGGGAGCTGTTTTTT
NA	TRBV12-5	TRBD2	TRBJ2-7	CASAPGLAGGLIYEQYF	TGTGCTAGTGCCCCCGGGCTAGCGGGAGGACTGATCTACGAGCAGTACTTC
NA	TRBV29-1	NA	TRBJ2-7	CSVELGASAYEQYF	TGCAGCGTTGAGTTGGGGGCCTCAGCCTACGAGCAGTACTTC
NA	TRBV5-1	TRBD1	TRBJ2-5	CASSLGQGWETQYF	TGCGCCAGCAGCTTGGGACAGGGTTGGGAGACCCAGTACTTC
NA	TRBV7-2	TRBD2	TRBJ2-5	CASSGTSGRETQYF	TGTGCCAGCAGCGGGACTAGCGGGAGAGAGACCCAGTACTTC
NA	TRBV30	NA	TRBJ2-3	CAWTRGTGSTDTQYF	TGTGCCTGGACTAGGGGCACTGGGAGCACAGATACGCAGTATTTT
NA	TRBV2	TRBD2	TRBJ2-2	CASTGLAGGAGELFF	TGTGCCAGCACCGGACTAGCTGGGGGGGCCGGGGAGCTGTTTTTT
NA	TRBV6-5	NA	TRBJ1-4	CASSYSRGATNEKLFF	TGTGCCAGCAGTTACTCTAGGGGTGCAACTAATGAAAAACTGTTTTTT
NA	TRBV9	TRBD2	TRBJ2-2	CASSPGRSTTTGELFF	TGTGCCAGCAGCCCCGGGAGGAGTACTACCACCGGGGAGCTGTTTTTT
NA	TRBV6-1	NA	TRBJ2-7	CASSDGLYEQYF	TGTGCCAGCAGTGACGGACTCTACGAGCAGTACTTC
NA	TRBV11-2	NA	TRBJ1-3	CASSLVGGHLSSGNTIYF	TGTGCCAGCAGCTTAGTAGGAGGTCACTTGAGCTCTGGAAACACCATATATTTT
NA	TRBV27	NA	TRBJ1-2	CASSPADRNYGYTF	TGTGCCAGCAGTCCAGCAGACAGAAACTATGGCTACACCTTC
NA	TRBV6-1	TRBD1	TRBJ1-3	CASSDPSSTGSGNTIYF	TGTGCCAGCAGTGACCCCTCGTCGACAGGGTCTGGAAACACCATATATTTT
NA	TRBV30	NA	TRBJ2-7	CAWSRDTNYEQYF	TGTGCCTGGAGTCGGGACACCAACTACGAGCAGTACTTC
few	TRBV7-9	NA	TRBJ2-7	CASSSLADSYEQYF	TGTGCCAGCAGCTCTTTAGCGGACTCCTACGAGCAGTACTTC
NA	TRBV5-1	TRBD2	TRBJ2-6	CASSLVGTSSGANVLTF	TGCGCCAGCAGCTTGGTCGGGACTAGCTCTGGGGCCAACGTCCTGACTTTC
NA	TRBV24-1	NA	TRBJ1-5	CATSGAGGWQPQHF	TGTGCCACCAGTGGGGCAGGCGGGTGGCAGCCCCAGCATTTT
few	TRBV28	TRBD2	TRBJ2-7	CASRLGTSGTYEQYF	TGTGCCAGCAGACTCGGGACTAGCGGGACCTACGAGCAGTACTTC
NA	TRBV12-5	TRBD1	TRBJ1-6	CASGLQGGNSPLHF	TGTGCTAGTGGTTTACAGGGGGGTAATTCACCCCTCCACTTT
many	TRBV5-1	NA	TRBJ1-3	CASSPRGDRGNTIYF	TGCGCCAGTTCCCCCCGGGGAGATCGAGGAAACACCATATATTTT
few	TRBV7-6	NA	TRBJ1-2	CASSLSGGLHGYTF	TGTGCCAGCAGCTTATCAGGAGGGCTCCATGGCTACACCTTC
NA	TRBV7-7	TRBD2	TRBJ2-1	CASSLLGGLASKQFF	TGTGCCAGCAGCTTACTCGGGGGGTTGGCATCAAAGCAGTTCTTC
few	TRBV25-1	TRBD1	TRBJ2-2	CASSEVGGQGLSGELFF	TGTGCCAGCAGTGAGGTGGGAGGACAGGGCCTCTCCGGGGAGCTGTTTTTT